Following are 14 T cell receptor beta chains from one sample sequenced in a study of shared clonotypes between healthy human individuals. Profiling relied on immunoSEQ multiplex PCR, and the TCRdb table lists in-frame clones only, not all of them. The sample contains some 2,100,000 clones, about 92% of which appear only once. As defined, naive CD8 cells were CD45RO-negative and positively selected for CCR7, with terminally differentiated effector memory CD45RA+ cells excluded. The sequenced material came from naive CD8+ T cells from PBMCs. The source of these receptors is a man younger than 35 in good health. Some clones in this sample may be carry-over from other donors' samples.

The chain carries TRBV27 and TRBJ1-2; a weak D match, TRBD1 (6 bases). This CDR3 is built from 15 residues. Trimming shortened V by 3 bases and J by 5 bases, and 16 bases separated the two germline ends. The V gene's germline CDR1 is MNHEY and CDR2 SMNVEV (reference sequence). The CDR3, as DNA: TGTGCCAGCAGTTTGCTTACAGGGACGGGGTATGGCTACACCTTC. It codes for CASSLLTGTGYGYTF.

This sequence joins TRBV27 and TRBJ1-1; D ambiguous. Germline CDR1 reads MNHEY; CDR2 reads SMNVEV (reference sequence). The CDR3 runs 14 residues. Trimming shortened V by 4 bases and J by 1 base, and 10 bases separated the two germline ends. The CDR3 DNA is TGTGCCAGCAGTTCCCTCTTCAAGAACACTGAAGCTTTCTTT. Its translation: CASSSLFKNTEAFF.

This clone was detected a few times. The rearrangement joins TRBV19 to TRBJ2-7; D unresolved. Germline V gene lookup returns CDR1 LNHDA and CDR2 SQIVND (reference sequence). V shed 1 base and J shed 0 bases, with 10 bases lying between them. The CDR3 is made up of 15 amino acids. The CDR3 spells CASSIVAESSYEQYF. The CDR3 DNA follows: TGTGCCAGTAGTATAGTGGCGGAGAGCTCCTACGAGCAGTACTTC.

Note on this clone: The same CDR3 is also encoded by other DNA sequences in this sample. The chain joins TRBV27 to TRBJ2-2; 7 nucleotides line up with TRBD2. The CDR3 length is 16 residues. In germline, CDR1 is MNHEY, CDR2 SMNVEV (reference sequence). With V trimmed by 5 bases and J by 1 base, 7 bases remained unmatched. The CDR3 here is CASSTREGQNTGELFF. In DNA, the CDR3 is TGTGCCAGCAGTACCAGGGAGGGCCAGAACACCGGGGAGCTGTTTTTT.

The rearrangement joins TRBV29-1 to TRBJ2-7; the D call may be TRBD1 or TRBD2 (6 bases each). Trimming left V 6 bases short and J 0 bases short, with 15 bases between. The CDR3 is made up of 14 amino acids. The V gene's germline CDR1 is SQVTM and CDR2 ANQGSEA. The CDR3 nucleotides read TGCAGCGTCCGAGGGGGGACCAGCTCCTACGAGCAGTACTTC. This translates into CSVRGGTSSYEQYF.

This clone came up once. The chain couples TRBV27 to TRBJ2-1, with no clear D. V shed 0 bases and J shed 6 bases, with 6 bases lying between them. The germline gives CDR1 MNHEY, CDR2 SMNVEV (reference sequence). The CDR3 is 13 residues long. The CDR3 sequence is CASSLSRLNEQFF. In DNA, the CDR3 is TGTGCCAGCAGTTTATCAAGGCTCAATGAGCAGTTCTTC.

This rearrangement joins TRBV11-3 to TRBJ2-5; 9 bases agree with TRBD2. Germline assignment: CDR1 SGHNT and CDR2 YENEEA. This CDR3 has 16 residues. V gave up 5 bases and J gave up 5 bases; unmatched junction bases: 12. In DNA, the CDR3 is TGTGCCAGCAGCCAAAGGCGTAGCGGGAGTTTTGAGACCCAGTACTTC. It yields the protein CASSQRRSGSFETQYF.

As concerns this clone: One end of the junction does not line up with germline, which may come from a read error. The V call is TRBV10-2, the J call TRBJ1-2; TRBD1 agrees at 8 bases. The V gene's germline CDR1 is WSHSY and CDR2 SAAADI. There are 11 residues in the CDR3. The CDR3 region is CASRNGQGTFF. CDR3 DNA: TGCGCCAGCAGAAACGGACAGGGTACGTTCTTC.

The CDR3 reads CASSLYFGQGVSYEQYF. CDR3 nucleotides: TGTGCCAGCAGCCTATACTTCGGACAGGGGGTCTCCTACGAGCAGTACTTC. The V and J genes are TRBV7-9 and TRBJ2-7; 10 bases fit TRBD1. With V trimmed by 5 bases and J by 0 bases, 10 bases remained unmatched. The CDR3 has 17 residues. Germline assignment: CDR1 SEHNR and CDR2 FQNEAQ (reference sequence).

The CDR3 protein is CATSRDVLDEQYF. DNA of the CDR3: TGTGCCACCAGCAGAGACGTCTTGGACGAGCAGTACTTC. The rearrangement joins TRBV15 to TRBJ2-7, with D hard to call. The CDR3 spans 13 residues. CDR1 and CDR2 (germline): LNHNV, YYDKDF (reference sequence). Trimming left V 0 bases short and J 5 bases short, with 8 bases between.

The gene calls are TRBV9 and TRBJ1-1; D might be TRBD1 (5 bases). Germline-derived CDR1 and CDR2 are SGDLS and YYNGEE. The ends were cut back, 0 bases at V and 3 bases at J, with 12 bases in the middle. This CDR3 comprises 15 residues. CDR3 coding DNA: TGTGCCAGCAGCGTAGGGTCGGGGGTGGACACTGAAGCTTTCTTT. The encoded protein is CASSVGSGVDTEAFF.

V and J are TRBV30 and TRBJ1-1; 9 bases are a match to TRBD1. The CDR3 consists of 13 residues. Trimming took 3 bases from V and 6 from J; bases not matched to a gene: 5. CDR1 GTSNPN and CDR2 SVGIG come from the germline V gene (reference sequence). CDR3 DNA sequence: TGTGCCTGGAGAGCGGACAGGGGCTCTGAAGCTTTCTTT. This gives the protein CAWRADRGSEAFF.

The rearrangement links TRBV9 to TRBJ2-3; TRBD2 matches at 8 bases. Trimming removed 2 bases from V and 2 bases from J; junction bases left unmatched: 4. Germline CDR1 reads SGDLS; CDR2 reads YYNGEE. The CDR3 is made up of 15 amino acids. For the CDR3, the DNA is TGTGCCAGCAGCGTCAGCGGGAGTCCCACAGATACGCAGTATTTT. This translates into CASSVSGSPTDTQYF.

This chain's CDR3 is CASSGRTDTGELFF. The CDR3 DNA follows: TGTGCCAGCAGCGGGAGGACGGACACCGGGGAGCTGTTTTTT. The V and J genes are TRBV7-9 and TRBJ2-2; the D gene is possibly TRBD2 (6 bases). The CDR3 totals 14 residues. Between the trimmed V and J ends, which lost 5 bases and 3 bases, there was a span of 10 bases. Germline CDR1 and CDR2: SEHNR and FQNEAQ (reference sequence).